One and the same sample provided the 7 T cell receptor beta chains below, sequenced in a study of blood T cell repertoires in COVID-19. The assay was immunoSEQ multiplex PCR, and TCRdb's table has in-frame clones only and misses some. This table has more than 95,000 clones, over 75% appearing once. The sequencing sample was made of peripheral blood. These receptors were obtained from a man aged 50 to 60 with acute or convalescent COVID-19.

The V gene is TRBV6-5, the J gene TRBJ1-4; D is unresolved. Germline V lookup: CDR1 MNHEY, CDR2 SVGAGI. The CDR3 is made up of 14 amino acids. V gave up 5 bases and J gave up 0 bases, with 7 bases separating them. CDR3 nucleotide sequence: TGTGCCAGCAGTCGGGGAGCAACTAATGAAAAACTGTTTTTT. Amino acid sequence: CASSRGATNEKLFF.

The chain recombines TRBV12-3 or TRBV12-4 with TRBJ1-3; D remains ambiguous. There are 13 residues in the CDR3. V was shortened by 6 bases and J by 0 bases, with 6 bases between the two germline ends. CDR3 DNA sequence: TGTGCCAGCAGCAAGAGCTCTGGAAACACCATATATTTT. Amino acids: CASSKSSGNTIYF.

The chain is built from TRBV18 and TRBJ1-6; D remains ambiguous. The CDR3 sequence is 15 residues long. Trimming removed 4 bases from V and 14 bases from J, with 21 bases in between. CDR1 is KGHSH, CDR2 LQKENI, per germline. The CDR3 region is CASSHKGGKNTSLHF. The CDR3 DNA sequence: TGTGCCAGCTCACATAAGGGAGGGAAAAACACCTCCCTCCACTTT.

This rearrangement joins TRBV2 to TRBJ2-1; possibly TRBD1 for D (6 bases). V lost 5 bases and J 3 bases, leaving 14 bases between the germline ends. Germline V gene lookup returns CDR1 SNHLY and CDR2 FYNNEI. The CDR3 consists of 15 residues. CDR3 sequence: CASSPPGHNYNEQFF. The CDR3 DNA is TGTGCCAGCAGTCCTCCGGGACATAACTACAATGAGCAGTTCTTC.

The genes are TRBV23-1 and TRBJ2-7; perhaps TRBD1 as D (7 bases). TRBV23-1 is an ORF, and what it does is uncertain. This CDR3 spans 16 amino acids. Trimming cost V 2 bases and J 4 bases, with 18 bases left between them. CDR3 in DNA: TGCGCCAGCAGTCAAAATGGGTGCGGGACAGATTACGAGCAGTACTTC. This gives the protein CASSQNGCGTDYEQYF.

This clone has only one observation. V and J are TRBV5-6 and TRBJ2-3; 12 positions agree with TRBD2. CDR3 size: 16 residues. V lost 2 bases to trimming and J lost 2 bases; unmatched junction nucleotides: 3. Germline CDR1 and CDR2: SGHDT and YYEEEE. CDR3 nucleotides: TGTGCCAGCAGCTTCGGACTAGCGGGATACACAGATACGCAGTATTTT. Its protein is CASSFGLAGYTDTQYF.

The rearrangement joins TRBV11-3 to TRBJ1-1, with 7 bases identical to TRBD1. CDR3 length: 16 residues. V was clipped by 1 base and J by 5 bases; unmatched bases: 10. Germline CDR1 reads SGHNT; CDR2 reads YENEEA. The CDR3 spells CASSLGLQGRTTEAFF. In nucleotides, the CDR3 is TGTGCCAGCAGCTTAGGCTTACAGGGGAGAACAACTGAAGCTTTCTTT.